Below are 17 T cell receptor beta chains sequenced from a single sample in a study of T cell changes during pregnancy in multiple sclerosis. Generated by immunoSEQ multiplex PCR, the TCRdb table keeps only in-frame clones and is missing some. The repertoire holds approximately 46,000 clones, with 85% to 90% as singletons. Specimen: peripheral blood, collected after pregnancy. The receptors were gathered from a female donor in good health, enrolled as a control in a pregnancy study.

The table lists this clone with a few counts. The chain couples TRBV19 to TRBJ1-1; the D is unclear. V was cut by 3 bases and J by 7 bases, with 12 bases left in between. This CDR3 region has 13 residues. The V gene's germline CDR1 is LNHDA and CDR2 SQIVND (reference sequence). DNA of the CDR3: TGTGCCAGTAGTATCCTGGCGGGGAGTGAAGCTTTCTTT. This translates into CASSILAGSEAFF.

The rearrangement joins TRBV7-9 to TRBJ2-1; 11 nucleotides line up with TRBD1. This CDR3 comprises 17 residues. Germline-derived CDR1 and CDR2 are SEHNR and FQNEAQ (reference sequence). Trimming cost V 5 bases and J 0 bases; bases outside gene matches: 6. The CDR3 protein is CASSTRTGGRSYNEQFF. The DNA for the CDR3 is TGTGCCAGCAGCACCCGGACAGGGGGCCGCTCCTACAATGAGCAGTTCTTC. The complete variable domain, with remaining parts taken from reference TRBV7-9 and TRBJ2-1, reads DTGVSQNPRHKITKRGQNVTFRCDPISEHNRLYWYRQTLGQGPEFLTYFQNEAQLEKSRLLSDRFSAERPKGSFSTLEIQRTEQGDSAMYLCASSTRTGGRSYNEQFFGPGTRLTVL.

In DNA form, the CDR3 reads TGTGCCAGCAGCAGACGACAAGACCACTATGGCTACACCTTC. Amino acids: CASSRRQDHYGYTF. The gene calls are TRBV7-8 and TRBJ1-2; D uncertain. The V end was cut by 5 bases, the J end by 3 bases, with 13 bases between. CDR1 is SGHVS and CDR2 is FQNEAQ in the germline V gene. The CDR3 length is 14 residues. Complete variable domain (other parts from reference TRBV7-8 and TRBJ1-2): GAGVSQSPRYKVAKRGQDVALRCDPISGHVSLFWYQQALGQGPEFLTYFQNEAQLDKSGLPSDRFFAERPEGSVSTLKIQRTQQEDSAVYLCASSRRQDHYGYTFGSGTRLTVV.

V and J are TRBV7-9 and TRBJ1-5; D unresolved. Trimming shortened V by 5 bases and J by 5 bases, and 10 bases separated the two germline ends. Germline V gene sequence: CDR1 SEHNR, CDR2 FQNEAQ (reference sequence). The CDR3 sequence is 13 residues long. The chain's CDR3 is CASSPNTDQPQHF. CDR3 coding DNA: TGTGCCAGCAGCCCAAATACGGATCAGCCCCAGCATTTT.

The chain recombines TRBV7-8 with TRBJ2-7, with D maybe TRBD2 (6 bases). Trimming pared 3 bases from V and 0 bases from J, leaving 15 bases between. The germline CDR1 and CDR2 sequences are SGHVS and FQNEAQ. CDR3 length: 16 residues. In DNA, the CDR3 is TGTGCCAGCAGCTTCTTAGGAGGGCGTTCCTCCTACGAGCAGTACTTC. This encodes CASSFLGGRSSYEQYF.

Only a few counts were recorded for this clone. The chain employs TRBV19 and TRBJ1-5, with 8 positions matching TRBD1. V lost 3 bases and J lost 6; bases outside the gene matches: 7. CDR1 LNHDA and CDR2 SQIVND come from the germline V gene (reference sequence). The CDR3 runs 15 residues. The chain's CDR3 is CASSMSDRGGQPQHF. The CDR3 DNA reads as TGTGCCAGTAGTATGTCAGACAGGGGAGGTCAGCCCCAGCATTTT.

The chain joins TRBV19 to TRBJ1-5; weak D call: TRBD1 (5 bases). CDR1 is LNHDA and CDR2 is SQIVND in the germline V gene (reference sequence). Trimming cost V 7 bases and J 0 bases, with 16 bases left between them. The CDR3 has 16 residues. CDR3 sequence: CASKDSKSYSNQPQHF. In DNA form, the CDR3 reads TGTGCCAGTAAAGACAGCAAATCGTATAGCAATCAGCCCCAGCATTTT.

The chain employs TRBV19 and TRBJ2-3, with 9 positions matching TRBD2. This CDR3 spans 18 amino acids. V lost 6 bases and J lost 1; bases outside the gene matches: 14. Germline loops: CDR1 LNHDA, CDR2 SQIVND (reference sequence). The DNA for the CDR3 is TGTGCCAGTAGAAAGCGGGGGGACACGCTAGGGGGCACAGATACGCAGTATTTT. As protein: CASRKRGDTLGGTDTQYF.

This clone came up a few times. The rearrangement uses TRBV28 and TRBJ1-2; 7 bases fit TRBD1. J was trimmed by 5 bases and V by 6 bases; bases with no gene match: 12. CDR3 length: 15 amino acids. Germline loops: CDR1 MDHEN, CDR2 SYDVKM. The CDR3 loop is CASREVEGAGYGYTF. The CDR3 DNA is TGTGCCAGCAGGGAGGTCGAGGGGGCAGGATATGGCTACACCTTC.

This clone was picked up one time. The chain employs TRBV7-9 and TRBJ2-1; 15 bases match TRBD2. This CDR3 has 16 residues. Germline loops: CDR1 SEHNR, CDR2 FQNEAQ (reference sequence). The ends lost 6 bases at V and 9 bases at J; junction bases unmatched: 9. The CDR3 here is CASSPGLAGGPGEQFF. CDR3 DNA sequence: TGTGCCAGCAGTCCCGGACTAGCGGGAGGGCCGGGTGAGCAGTTCTTC.

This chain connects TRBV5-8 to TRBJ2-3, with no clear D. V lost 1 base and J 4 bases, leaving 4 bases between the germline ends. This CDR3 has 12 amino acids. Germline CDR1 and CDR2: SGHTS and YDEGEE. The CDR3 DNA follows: TGTGCCAGCAGCTTGCCAGCAGATACGCAGTATTTT. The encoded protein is CASSLPADTQYF.

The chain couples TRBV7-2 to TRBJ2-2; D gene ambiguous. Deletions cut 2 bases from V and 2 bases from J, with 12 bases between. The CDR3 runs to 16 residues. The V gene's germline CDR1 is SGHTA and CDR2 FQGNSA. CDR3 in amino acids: CASSLKHPVNTGELFF. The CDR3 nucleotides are TGTGCCAGCAGCTTAAAGCACCCGGTTAACACCGGGGAGCTGTTTTTT.

CDR3: CASSWAGLAGTGEQFF. The CDR3, as DNA: TGTGCCAGTAGTTGGGCGGGACTAGCAGGGACCGGTGAGCAGTTCTTC. The chain carries TRBV19 and TRBJ2-1; 9 bases are shared with TRBD2. The V and J ends lost 5 bases and 9 bases, in that order; junction bases with no gene match: 14. There are 16 residues in the CDR3. Germline lookup yields CDR1 LNHDA and CDR2 SQIVND (reference sequence). Full variable domain (missing parts from reference TRBV19 and TRBJ2-1): DGGITQSPKYLFRKEGQNVTLSCEQNLNHDAMYWYRQDPGQGLRLIYYSQIVNDFQKGDIAEGYSVSREKKESFPLTVTSAQKNPTAFYLCASSWAGLAGTGEQFFGPGTRLTVL.

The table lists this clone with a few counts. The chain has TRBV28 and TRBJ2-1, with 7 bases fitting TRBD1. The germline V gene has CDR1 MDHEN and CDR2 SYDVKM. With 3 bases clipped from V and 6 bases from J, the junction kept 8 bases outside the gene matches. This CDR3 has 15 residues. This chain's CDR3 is CASSLGQSTANEQFF. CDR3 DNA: TGTGCCAGCAGTTTGGGACAGTCCACGGCCAATGAGCAGTTCTTC.

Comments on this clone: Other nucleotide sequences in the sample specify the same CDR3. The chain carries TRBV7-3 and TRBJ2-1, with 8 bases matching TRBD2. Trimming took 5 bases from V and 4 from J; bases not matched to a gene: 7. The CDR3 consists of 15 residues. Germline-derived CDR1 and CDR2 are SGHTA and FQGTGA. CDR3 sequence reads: CASSLLAGAYNEQFF. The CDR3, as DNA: TGTGCCAGCAGCCTTCTAGCGGGTGCTTACAATGAGCAGTTCTTC.

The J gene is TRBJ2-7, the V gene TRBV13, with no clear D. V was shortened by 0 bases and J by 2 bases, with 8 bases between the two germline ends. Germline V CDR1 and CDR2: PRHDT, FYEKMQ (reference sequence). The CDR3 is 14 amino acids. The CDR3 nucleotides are TGTGCCAGCAGCTTAGGCAACTTAGCCTACGAGCAGTACTTC. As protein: CASSLGNLAYEQYF.

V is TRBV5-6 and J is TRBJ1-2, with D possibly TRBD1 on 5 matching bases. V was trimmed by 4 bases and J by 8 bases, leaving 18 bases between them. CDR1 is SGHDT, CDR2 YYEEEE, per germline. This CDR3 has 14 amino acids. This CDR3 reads CASSRGTAALGYTF. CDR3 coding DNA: TGTGCCAGCAGCCGGGGGACCGCGGCCCTGGGCTACACCTTC.